The 21 T cell receptor beta chains below all came from one sample that was sequenced in a study of T cell repertoires in cytomegalovirus infection. TCRdb re-called the reads with MiXCR, one entry per CDR3 protein. The data show about 700,000 distinct CDR3 sequences, around 30% seen once. No cognate antigen is known for these TCRs. Material: cultured PBMCs, obtained from culture after CMV antigen stimulation. The receptors here all came from a human donor in good health (CMV status not recorded). Some clones in this sample may be carry-over from other donors' samples.

The V gene is TRBV6-6, the J gene TRBJ2-1, with D possibly matching TRBD2 (7 bases). Germline V gene lookup returns CDR1 MNHNY and CDR2 SVGAGI (reference sequence). This CDR3 is built from 14 residues. The V and J ends lost 7 bases and 0 bases respectively, with 10 bases between them. The CDR3 DNA is TGTGCCAGCAAACGGGGGGCCTCCTACAATGAGCAGTTCTTC. This gives the protein CASKRGASYNEQFF.

This chain uses TRBV7-8 with TRBJ2-7; D is ambiguous. There are 11 residues in the CDR3. The germline CDR1 and CDR2 sequences are SGHVS and FQNEAQ. V was pared by 4 bases and J by 5 bases, with 6 bases between. CDR3 protein: CASSSLHEQYF. The CDR3 bases are TGTGCCAGCAGCTCCCTCCACGAGCAGTACTTC.

This clonotype occurred once. The rearrangement uses TRBV25-1 and TRBJ1-4; TRBD1 agrees at 7 bases. Germline V gives CDR1 MGHDK, CDR2 SYGVNS. The CDR3 loop spans 16 amino acids. Losses at the gene ends were 3 bases for V and 4 bases for J; bases not matched to a gene: 8. This CDR3 is CASSDYTGQLNEKLFF. The DNA of the CDR3 is TGTGCCAGCAGTGACTATACGGGACAGCTTAATGAAAAACTGTTTTTT.

This clonotype has more than one count but fewer than ten. V and J are TRBV7-2 and TRBJ1-4, with no clear D. The germline V gene encodes CDR1 SGHTA and CDR2 FQGNSA. The CDR3 has 14 amino acids. Trimming shortened V by 5 bases and J by 7 bases, and 14 bases separated the two germline ends. CDR3 DNA: TGTGCCAGCAGCCTAAGGCCCTGGAGTGAAAAACTGTTTTTT. Its protein is CASSLRPWSEKLFF.

This clonotype was observed a handful of times. This chain's CDR3 is CATETGSRETQYF. CDR3 nucleotide sequence: TGTGCCACCGAGACTGGGAGTAGAGAGACCCAGTACTTC. The chain carries TRBV6-1 and TRBJ2-5; TRBD2 might be the D (5 bases). V gave up 10 bases and J gave up 4 bases, with 16 bases separating them. The CDR3 spans 13 residues. Germline V gene lookup returns CDR1 MNHNS and CDR2 SASEGT.

Only a few counts were recorded for this clonotype. The rearrangement joins TRBV7-7 to TRBJ2-7; perhaps TRBD1 as D (6 bases). The CDR3 is 14 residues long. V was pared by 4 bases and J by 2 bases, with 12 bases between. Germline CDR1 SSHAT, CDR2 FNYEAQ (reference sequence). The CDR3 here is CASSSGEGAYEQYF. The CDR3 coding sequence is TGTGCCAGCAGCTCCGGAGAGGGGGCCTACGAGCAGTACTTC.

This chain's CDR3 is CASSQTLMVPQHF. In DNA form, the CDR3 reads TGTGCCAGCAGCCAAACCCTAATGGTGCCCCAGCATTTT. The chain employs TRBV3-1 and TRBJ1-5; no clear D gene. CDR3 length: 13 amino acids. V was cut by 2 bases and J by 9 bases, with 11 bases left in between. Germline CDR1 LGHDT, CDR2 YNNKEL (reference sequence). The variable domain in full, with the rest retrieved from reference TRBV3-1 and TRBJ1-5, is DTAVSQTPKYLVTQMGNDKSIKCEQNLGHDTMYWYKQDSKKFLKIMFSYNNKELIINETVPNRFSPKSPDKAHLNLHINSLELGDSAVYFCASSQTLMVPQHFGDGTRLSIL.

The gene calls are TRBV7-6 and TRBJ2-7; D is uncertain. Germline V CDR1 and CDR2: SGHVS, FNYEAQ. CDR3 length equals 14 residues. Trimming took off 4 bases at V and 5 bases at J, with 15 bases between the two ends. The DNA of the CDR3 is TGTGCCAGCAGCTCGTGGACGGGTCCTCACGAGCAGTACTTC. It is translated as CASSSWTGPHEQYF.

The chain combines TRBV5-1 with TRBJ1-1; D remains unclear. In germline, CDR1 is SGHRS, CDR2 YFSETQ. Trimming stripped 1 base from V and 7 bases from J, with 14 bases between. CDR3 size: 14 residues. The chain's CDR3 is CASSLIKEGGEAFF. The CDR3 bases are TGCGCCAGCAGCTTGATTAAGGAGGGCGGTGAAGCTTTCTTT.

Points on this clonotype: A much larger clone sits a single nucleotide away, making a read error possible. The gene calls are TRBV7-2 and TRBJ1-6; D is undetermined. CDR3 length: 17 amino acids. Germline V gene sequence: CDR1 SGHTA, CDR2 FQGNSA. CDR3: CAGSLFGQGLDRSPLHF. The CDR3 DNA follows: TGTGCCGGCAGCTTATTCGGCCAAGGACTGGATAGATCACCCCTCCACTTT. The variable domain in full, completed from reference TRBV7-2 and TRBJ1-6, reads GAGVSQSPSNKVTEKGKDVELRCDPISGHTALYWYRQSLGQGLEFLIYFQGNSAPDKSGLPSDRFSAERTGGSVSTLTIQRTQQEDSAVYLCAGSLFGQGLDRSPLHFGNGTRLTVT.

This clonotype was counted a few times. J is TRBJ1-3 and V is TRBV12-3 or TRBV12-4; D is unclear. Trimming stripped 3 bases from V and 8 bases from J, with 8 bases between. There are 12 residues in the CDR3. This chain's CDR3 is CASSFDGHTIYF. The CDR3 DNA reads as TGTGCCAGCAGTTTCGATGGGCACACCATATATTTT.

This clonotype was recorded many times. The CDR3 spells CASSLVQGANYGYTF. In DNA, the CDR3 is TGTGCCAGCAGCTTGGTTCAGGGGGCGAACTATGGCTACACCTTC. V usage is TRBV7-8 and J usage is TRBJ1-2; 8 bases map to TRBD1. Trimming cost V 3 bases and J 2 bases; bases outside gene matches: 5. Germline CDR1 and CDR2: SGHVS and FQNEAQ. The CDR3 length is 15 residues. Using reference TRBV7-8 and TRBJ1-2 for the parts outside the CDR3, the full variable domain is GAGVSQSPRYKVAKRGQDVALRCDPISGHVSLFWYQQALGQGPEFLTYFQNEAQLDKSGLPSDRFFAERPEGSVSTLKIQRTQQEDSAVYLCASSLVQGANYGYTFGSGTRLTVV.

CDR3 loop: CASGRSGGEGDTQYF. CDR3 nucleotide sequence: TGCGCCAGCGGTCGGAGCGGGGGGGAAGGAGATACGCAGTATTTT. The chain recombines TRBV4-1 with TRBJ2-3, with 10 bases aligning to TRBD2. V shed 8 bases and J 5 bases; nucleotides not matched to a gene: 10. Germline CDR1 MGHRA, CDR2 YSYEKL. This CDR3 has 15 amino acids.

The chain uses TRBV12-3 or TRBV12-4 and TRBJ1-2, with D hard to call. The CDR3 spans 15 residues. The V gene lost 6 bases and the J gene lost 7 bases, with 21 bases spanning the gap. DNA for the CDR3: TGTGCCAGCAGCCCGGGTCGGGATCCGCTCTTTGGCTACACCTTC. Amino acid sequence: CASSPGRDPLFGYTF.

The genes are TRBV7-2 and TRBJ2-7; a weak D match, TRBD1 (5 bases). Trimming removed 2 bases from V and 2 bases from J, with 13 bases in between. Per the germline V gene, CDR1 is SGHTA and CDR2 is FQGNSA. CDR3 size: 15 residues. In DNA, the CDR3 is TGTGCCAGCAGCTTAAGGACACCCTCTCCCTACGAGCAGTACTTC. Amino acid sequence: CASSLRTPSPYEQYF.

The rearrangement links TRBV6-2 or TRBV6-3 to TRBJ2-7, with 10 bases that match TRBD2. The germline CDR1 and CDR2 sequences are MNHEY and SVGEGT. Trimming cost V 7 bases and J 0 bases; bases outside gene matches: 6. This CDR3 spans 15 amino acids. The CDR3 here is CASNNGLAASYEQYF. The CDR3 bases are TGTGCCAGCAACAACGGACTAGCGGCCTCCTACGAGCAGTACTTC.

This clonotype was recorded a few times. V is TRBV6-2 or TRBV6-3 and J is TRBJ2-3, with 7 bases fitting TRBD2. Germline CDR1 reads MNHEY; CDR2 reads SVGEGT. The CDR3 runs 15 residues. The trim removed 6 bases at V and 6 bases at J, leaving 12 bases unmatched. This chain's CDR3 is CASSTYGRRDDTQYF. The DNA of the CDR3 is TGTGCCAGCAGCACATACGGGAGGCGGGATGATACGCAGTATTTT.

The chain has TRBV6-1 and TRBJ2-5; maybe TRBD1 (5 bases). V gave up 4 bases and J gave up 1 base, with 10 bases separating them. The germline V gene encodes CDR1 MNHNS and CDR2 SASEGT. The CDR3 consists of 14 residues. CDR3 bases: TGTGCCAGCAGTGGGTTAAGGGGCCAAGAGACCCAGTACTTC. This translates into CASSGLRGQETQYF.

V usage is TRBV5-4 and J usage is TRBJ2-7; D tentatively fits TRBD1 or TRBD2 (5 bases each). The ends were cut back, 1 base at V and 8 bases at J, with 13 bases in the middle. CDR3 length: 13 residues. Looked up from germline, CDR1 is SGHNT and CDR2 is YYREEE (reference sequence). The CDR3 here is CASSLSLGEQQYF. The CDR3 region has the DNA TGTGCCAGCAGCTTGTCCCTGGGGGAACAGCAGTACTTC.

This chain joins TRBV14 and TRBJ2-5, with 10 positions matching TRBD2. The V and J ends lost 2 bases and 2 bases, in that order; junction bases with no gene match: 26. The CDR3 extends over 23 amino acids. The V gene's germline CDR1 is SGHDN and CDR2 FVKESK. As DNA, the CDR3 is TGTGCCAGCAGCCAAATTCGAGCGGGAGGGCCCCAGCCAATTACCTCACCTCAAGAGACCCAGTACTTC. Its translation is CASSQIRAGGPQPITSPQETQYF. The complete variable domain, with remaining parts taken from reference TRBV14 and TRBJ2-5, reads EAGVTQFPSHSVIEKGQTVTLRCDPISGHDNLYWYRRVMGKEIKFLLHFVKESKQDESGMPNNRFLAERTGGTYSTLKVQPAELEDSGVYFCASSQIRAGGPQPITSPQETQYFGPGTRLLVL.

This clonotype has just a few counts. The rearrangement uses TRBV7-9 and TRBJ2-2; D is unclear. The CDR3 length is 17 residues. V lost 4 bases and J 0 bases, leaving 15 bases between the germline ends. Per germline, CDR1 SEHNR and CDR2 FQNEAQ (reference sequence). The CDR3 DNA follows: TGTGCCAGCAGCTCCCCCCTTGGGCAGCCGAACACCGGGGAGCTGTTTTTT. This codes for CASSSPLGQPNTGELFF. Looking up the rest from reference TRBV7-9 and TRBJ2-2 gives the full variable domain: DTGVSQNPRHKITKRGQNVTFRCDPISEHNRLYWYRQTLGQGPEFLTYFQNEAQLEKSRLLSDRFSAERPKGSFSTLEIQRTEQGDSAMYLCASSSPLGQPNTGELFFGEGSRLTVL.